This is a list of T cell receptor beta chains from one sample in a study of shared T cell receptors in the human thymus. The protocol was immunoSEQ multiplex PCR, while the TCRdb copy is restricted to in-frame clones and leaves out a portion. The repertoire holds hundreds of thousands of clones, with 70% to 90% as singletons. This same sample was also taken into another study, of human thymus T cells.

What was sequenced was thymocytes. All receptors come from a girl under three years old with a congenital heart defect. CDR3s include the opening cysteine and the closing phenylalanine or tryptophan. A D gene is named only where the DNA matches it firmly. Clone sizes are given selectively: once, few, many, or a class where the clone is expanded.

clone_size: NA; v_call: TRBV11-2; d_call: NA; j_call: TRBJ1-2; cdr3_aa: CASRRTEQGSSYGYTF; cdr3_nt: TGTGCCAGCAGGAGGACCGAACAGGGTAGCTCCTATGGCTACACCTTC
clone_size: NA; v_call: TRBV7-9; d_call: TRBD1; j_call: TRBJ2-7; cdr3_aa: CASSCRDRTYEQYF; cdr3_nt: TGTGCCAGCAGCTGTCGGGACAGAACCTACGAGCAGTACTTC
clone_size: NA; v_call: TRBV19; d_call: NA; j_call: TRBJ2-7; cdr3_aa: CASIGDRGGSYEQYF; cdr3_nt: TGTGCCAGTATTGGAGATCGAGGGGGCTCCTACGAGCAGTACTTC
clone_size: once; v_call: TRBV6-5; d_call: NA; j_call: TRBJ2-2; cdr3_aa: CASKKQGRTGELFF; cdr3_nt: TGTGCCAGCAAAAAACAGGGGAGGACCGGGGAGCTGTTTTTT
clone_size: NA; v_call: TRBV16; d_call: TRBD1; j_call: TRBJ1-5; cdr3_aa: CASSQQGQGGQRSNQPQHF; cdr3_nt: TGTGCCAGCAGCCAACAGGGGCAGGGGGGTCAAAGGAGCAATCAGCCCCAGCATTTT
clone_size: NA; v_call: TRBV6-1; d_call: TRBD1; j_call: TRBJ2-7; cdr3_aa: CASSEAGDRVWFPDEQYF; cdr3_nt: TGTGCCAGCAGTGAAGCGGGGGACAGGGTTTGGTTTCCGGACGAGCAGTACTTC
clone_size: NA; v_call: TRBV5-6; d_call: NA; j_call: TRBJ2-7; cdr3_aa: CASSFGLGSDLDEQYF; cdr3_nt: TGTGCCAGCAGCTTTGGTCTAGGCTCCGACCTGGACGAGCAGTACTTC
clone_size: NA; v_call: TRBV10-1; d_call: NA; j_call: TRBJ2-2; cdr3_aa: CASSDSSTGELFF; cdr3_nt: TGCGCCAGCAGTGATAGTAGTACCGGGGAGCTGTTTTTT
clone_size: few; v_call: TRBV28; d_call: NA; j_call: TRBJ1-5; cdr3_aa: CASRGEVSNQPQHF; cdr3_nt: TGTGCCAGCAGGGGAGAAGTGAGCAATCAGCCCCAGCATTTT
clone_size: few; v_call: TRBV6-6; d_call: TRBD1; j_call: TRBJ2-5; cdr3_aa: CASRTGTQETQYF; cdr3_nt: TGTGCCAGCAGGACAGGGACCCAAGAGACCCAGTACTTC
clone_size: NA; v_call: TRBV5-6; d_call: NA; j_call: TRBJ2-7; cdr3_aa: CASSLDRVEDEQYF; cdr3_nt: TGTGCCAGCAGCTTGGACAGGGTCGAGGACGAGCAGTACTTC
clone_size: few; v_call: TRBV5-1; d_call: TRBD1; j_call: TRBJ1-2; cdr3_aa: CASSDIPGQGFYGYTF; cdr3_nt: TGCGCCAGCAGCGACATACCGGGACAGGGATTCTATGGCTACACCTTC
clone_size: NA; v_call: TRBV4-1; d_call: TRBD1; j_call: TRBJ1-3; cdr3_aa: CASSQQGARDTIYF; cdr3_nt: TGCGCCAGCAGCCAACAGGGGGCACGGGACACCATATATTTT
clone_size: NA; v_call: TRBV20-1; d_call: NA; j_call: TRBJ1-2; cdr3_aa: CSARFLYGYTF; cdr3_nt: TGCAGTGCTAGGTTCCTCTATGGCTACACCTTC
clone_size: NA; v_call: TRBV6-5; d_call: NA; j_call: TRBJ1-4; cdr3_aa: CASSNPHAGEVKLFF; cdr3_nt: TGTGCCAGCAGTAACCCTCACGCCGGGGAGGTAAAACTGTTTTTT
clone_size: NA; v_call: TRBV2; d_call: TRBD1; j_call: TRBJ1-3; cdr3_aa: CASRGQSGNTIYF; cdr3_nt: TGTGCCAGCAGGGGACAGTCAGGAAACACCATATATTTT
clone_size: NA; v_call: TRBV10-1; d_call: TRBD1; j_call: TRBJ2-2; cdr3_aa: CASSETNATGDLNTGELFF; cdr3_nt: TGCGCCAGCAGTGAGACAAACGCAACAGGGGACCTAAACACCGGGGAGCTGTTTTTT
clone_size: once; v_call: TRBV10-1; d_call: NA; j_call: TRBJ2-3; cdr3_aa: CASSESVRASGDTQYF; cdr3_nt: TGCGCCAGCAGTGAGTCGGTGAGGGCCTCGGGGGATACGCAGTATTTT
clone_size: NA; v_call: TRBV5-1; d_call: NA; j_call: TRBJ2-1; cdr3_aa: CASSPPQGAPNLPHYNEQFF; cdr3_nt: TGCGCCAGCAGCCCCCCACAGGGTGCCCCGAATTTACCTCACTACAATGAGCAGTTCTTC
clone_size: NA; v_call: TRBV4-1; d_call: TRBD1; j_call: TRBJ2-5; cdr3_aa: CASSLRTGGETQYF; cdr3_nt: TGCGCCAGCAGCCTGAGGACAGGGGGTGAGACCCAGTACTTC
clone_size: NA; v_call: TRBV7-9; d_call: TRBD1; j_call: TRBJ2-2; cdr3_aa: CASSLVFEPGQEAGELFF; cdr3_nt: TGTGCCAGCAGCTTAGTCTTCGAGCCGGGACAGGAGGCCGGGGAGCTGTTTTTT
clone_size: NA; v_call: TRBV2; d_call: TRBD1; j_call: TRBJ2-7; cdr3_aa: CASRGTGLVEQYF; cdr3_nt: TGTGCCAGCCGGGGGACAGGGCTTGTCGAGCAGTACTTC
clone_size: NA; v_call: TRBV7-2; d_call: NA; j_call: TRBJ2-3; cdr3_aa: CASSLVGGVADTQYF; cdr3_nt: TGTGCCAGCAGCTTAGTTGGCGGTGTTGCAGATACGCAGTATTTT
clone_size: NA; v_call: TRBV30; d_call: TRBD2; j_call: TRBJ2-5; cdr3_aa: CAWPGLARETQYF; cdr3_nt: TGTGCCTGGCCGGGACTAGCGAGAGAGACCCAGTACTTC
clone_size: NA; v_call: TRBV5-4; d_call: NA; j_call: TRBJ1-2; cdr3_aa: CASSLMGQANYGYTF; cdr3_nt: TGTGCCAGCAGCTTGATGGGGCAGGCAAACTATGGCTACACCTTC
clone_size: NA; v_call: TRBV19; d_call: TRBD2; j_call: TRBJ2-1; cdr3_aa: CASSASGGRYYNDVQFF; cdr3_nt: TGTGCCAGTAGTGCTAGCGGGGGCCGCTACTACAATGATGTGCAGTTCTTC
clone_size: NA; v_call: TRBV25-1; d_call: NA; j_call: TRBJ1-6; cdr3_aa: CASSESLPRDYNSPLHF; cdr3_nt: TGTGCCAGCAGTGAAAGCCTACCGCGGGACTATAATTCACCCCTCCACTTT
clone_size: NA; v_call: TRBV7-2; d_call: NA; j_call: TRBJ2-1; cdr3_aa: CASSLGLNEQFF; cdr3_nt: TGTGCCAGCAGCTTAGGGCTCAATGAGCAGTTCTTC
clone_size: NA; v_call: TRBV9; d_call: NA; j_call: TRBJ2-3; cdr3_aa: CASSGADTQYF; cdr3_nt: TGTGCCAGCAGCGGAGCAGATACGCAGTATTTT
clone_size: NA; v_call: TRBV18; d_call: TRBD1; j_call: TRBJ1-2; cdr3_aa: CASSPDRRYYGYTF; cdr3_nt: TGTGCCAGCTCACCGGACAGGCGATACTATGGCTACACCTTC
clone_size: NA; v_call: TRBV18; d_call: NA; j_call: TRBJ1-1; cdr3_aa: CASSPSDRKMNTEAFF; cdr3_nt: TGTGCCAGCTCACCATCAGACAGAAAGATGAACACTGAAGCTTTCTTT
clone_size: NA; v_call: TRBV7-9; d_call: NA; j_call: TRBJ2-6; cdr3_aa: CASSCGDSGANVLTF; cdr3_nt: TGTGCCAGCAGCTGCGGGGACTCTGGGGCCAACGTCCTGACTTTC
clone_size: NA; v_call: TRBV19; d_call: NA; j_call: TRBJ1-5; cdr3_aa: CASSMNGLKNSNQPQHF; cdr3_nt: TGTGCCAGTAGTATGAACGGTTTAAAAAATAGCAATCAGCCCCAGCATTTT
clone_size: NA; v_call: TRBV10-1; d_call: NA; j_call: TRBJ1-1; cdr3_aa: CATTTGENTEAFF; cdr3_nt: TGCGCCACAACGACAGGCGAGAACACTGAAGCTTTCTTT
clone_size: NA; v_call: TRBV11-2; d_call: NA; j_call: TRBJ2-3; cdr3_aa: CASGEQGNTDTQYF; cdr3_nt: TGTGCCAGCGGCGAACAGGGTAACACAGATACGCAGTATTTT
clone_size: NA; v_call: TRBV7-2; d_call: TRBD2; j_call: TRBJ2-7; cdr3_aa: CASSLRGGRTYEQYF; cdr3_nt: TGTGCCAGCAGCTTACGGGGGGGGAGAACCTACGAGCAGTACTTC
clone_size: once; v_call: TRBV10-3; d_call: TRBD1; j_call: TRBJ2-7; cdr3_aa: CAISGGTGSPYEQYF; cdr3_nt: TGTGCCATCAGTGGAGGGACAGGGAGTCCCTACGAGCAGTACTTC
clone_size: NA; v_call: TRBV29-1; d_call: TRBD2; j_call: TRBJ2-1; cdr3_aa: CSVEDWGGTRAYEQFF; cdr3_nt: TGCAGCGTTGAAGACTGGGGTGGGACTAGGGCTTATGAGCAGTTCTTC
clone_size: NA; v_call: TRBV27; d_call: NA; j_call: TRBJ2-7; cdr3_aa: CASSLETGSYEQYF; cdr3_nt: TGTGCCAGCAGTTTGGAGACAGGTTCCTACGAGCAGTACTTC
clone_size: NA; v_call: TRBV7-9; d_call: NA; j_call: TRBJ1-1; cdr3_aa: CASSLPPGLTEAFF; cdr3_nt: TGTGCCAGCAGCTTGCCCCCAGGCCTCACTGAAGCTTTCTTT
clone_size: NA; v_call: TRBV6-1; d_call: TRBD1; j_call: TRBJ1-5; cdr3_aa: CASSVGQTGRNQPQHF; cdr3_nt: TGTGCCAGCAGTGTAGGACAGACAGGGCGCAATCAGCCCCAGCATTTT
clone_size: NA; v_call: TRBV28; d_call: TRBD1; j_call: TRBJ1-2; cdr3_aa: CASSIIRDRTNYGYTF; cdr3_nt: TGTGCCAGCAGTATCATTCGGGACAGGACAAACTATGGCTACACCTTC